Listed below are T cell receptor beta chains from one sample, sequenced in a study of T-cell memory formation after mild COVID-19. One entry per CDR3 protein, called by TCRdb with MiXCR from the 5' RACE reads. The sample consists of 200,000 to 250,000 distinct CDR3 sequences, over 7.5% of them appearing once. Sequencing was performed on PBMCs or a T cell subset sorted from them (not recorded which). The receptors were gathered from a man between 18 and 35 years old who had mild COVID-19 (a few samples of this study predate the infection). Cell type and time point are not known. CDR3s include the opening cysteine and the closing phenylalanine or tryptophan. A D gene is named only where the DNA matches it firmly. Expanded clones are given a class, and other clones once, few, many or no size at all.

CASSREVNQPQHF	TGTGCCAGCAGCCGGGAAGTCAATCAGCCCCAGCATTTT	many	TRBJ1-5	TRBV7-3	.	13
CASSQNRAQPQHF	TGTGCCAGCAGCCAAAACAGGGCCCAGCCCCAGCATTTT	few	TRBJ1-5	TRBV3-1	.	13
CASRPGTGGQDTQYF	TGCGCCAGCAGGCCCGGGACAGGGGGCCAAGATACGCAGTATTTT	.	TRBJ2-3	TRBV5-1	TRBD1	15
CASRGIGGDLWYGYTF	TGTGCCAGCAGGGGGATCGGAGGGGATCTCTGGTATGGCTACACCTTC	.	TRBJ1-2	TRBV2	.	16
CASRTSGGAYNEQFF	TGCGCCAGCAGAACGAGCGGGGGGGCTTACAATGAGCAGTTCTTC	.	TRBJ2-1	TRBV10-2	TRBD2	15
CASSLVAGGYQETQYF	TGTGCCAGCAGCTTAGTTGCGGGGGGGTACCAAGAGACCCAGTACTTC	few	TRBJ2-5	TRBV7-2	TRBD2	16
CASSIGGAKNIQYF	TGTGCCAGTAGTATTGGGGGAGCCAAAAACATTCAGTACTTC	few	TRBJ2-4	TRBV19	.	14
CASSSSASGQYF	.	few	TRBJ2-7	TRBV12-3/TRBV12-4	.	12
CAWSRGRNYGYTF	TGTGCCTGGAGTCGGGGGCGGAACTATGGCTACACCTTC	.	TRBJ1-2	TRBV30	.	13
CASSTTISGSLGDTQYF	TGTGCCAGCAGCACCACGATTAGCGGGTCCCTTGGGGATACGCAGTATTTT	.	TRBJ2-3	TRBV12-1	.	17